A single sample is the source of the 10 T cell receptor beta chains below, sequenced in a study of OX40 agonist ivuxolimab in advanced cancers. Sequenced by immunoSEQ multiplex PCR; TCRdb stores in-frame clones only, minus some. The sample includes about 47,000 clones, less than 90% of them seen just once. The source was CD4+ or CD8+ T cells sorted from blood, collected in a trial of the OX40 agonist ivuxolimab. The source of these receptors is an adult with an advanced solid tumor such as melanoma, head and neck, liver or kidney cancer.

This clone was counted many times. The CDR3 DNA is TGTGCCAGCAGCCAAGGCTGGACTAGCGGGTCTTCCTACGAGCAGTACTTC. Translated: CASSQGWTSGSSYEQYF. The chain combines TRBV14 with TRBJ2-7; TRBD2 agrees at 11 bases. The CDR3 loop spans 17 amino acids. With V trimmed by 1 base and J by 1 base, 6 bases remained unmatched. CDR1 is SGHDN, CDR2 FVKESK, per germline.

The CDR3 DNA reads TGTGCCAGCGAGACAGGGAATAACTATGGCTACACCTTC. Translated, it gives CASETGNNYGYTF. This sequence joins TRBV13 and TRBJ1-2; TRBD1 matches at 7 bases. The CDR3 is made up of 13 amino acids. With V trimmed by 8 bases and J by 1 base, 4 bases remained unmatched. In germline, CDR1 is PRHDT, CDR2 FYEKMQ (reference sequence). The full variable domain, in which reference TRBV13 and TRBJ1-2 provide the parts outside the CDR3, is AAGVIQSPRHLIKEKRETATLKCYPIPRHDTVYWYQQGPGQDPQFLISFYEKMQSDKGSIPDRFSAQQFSDYHSELNMSSLELGDSALYFCASETGNNYGYTFGSGTRLTVV.

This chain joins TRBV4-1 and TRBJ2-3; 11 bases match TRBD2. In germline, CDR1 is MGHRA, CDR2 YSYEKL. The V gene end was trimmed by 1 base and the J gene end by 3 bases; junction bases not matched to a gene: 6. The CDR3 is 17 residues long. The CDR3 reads CASSQVRLAGLTDTQYF. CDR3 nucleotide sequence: TGCGCCAGCAGCCAAGTCAGACTAGCGGGACTTACAGATACGCAGTATTTT.

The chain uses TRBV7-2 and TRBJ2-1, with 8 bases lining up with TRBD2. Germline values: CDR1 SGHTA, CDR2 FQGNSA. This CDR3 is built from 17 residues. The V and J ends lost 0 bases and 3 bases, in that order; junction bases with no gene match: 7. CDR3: CASSLAPAGVFYNEQFF. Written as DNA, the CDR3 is TGTGCCAGCAGCTTAGCCCCAGCGGGAGTCTTCTACAATGAGCAGTTCTTC.

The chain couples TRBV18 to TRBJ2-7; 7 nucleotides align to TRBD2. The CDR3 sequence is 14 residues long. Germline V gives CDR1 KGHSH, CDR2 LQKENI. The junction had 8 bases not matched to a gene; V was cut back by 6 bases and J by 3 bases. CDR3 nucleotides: TGTGCCAGCTCGGTAGCGGGCGTTTTCTACGAGCAGTACTTC. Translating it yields CASSVAGVFYEQYF.

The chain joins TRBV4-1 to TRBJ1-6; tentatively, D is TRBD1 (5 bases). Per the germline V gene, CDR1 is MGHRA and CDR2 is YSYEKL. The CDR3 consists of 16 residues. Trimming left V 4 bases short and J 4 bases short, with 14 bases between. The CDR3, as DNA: TGCGCCAGCAGCCTCCTACAGGACCCATATAATTCACCCCTCCACTTT. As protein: CASSLLQDPYNSPLHF.

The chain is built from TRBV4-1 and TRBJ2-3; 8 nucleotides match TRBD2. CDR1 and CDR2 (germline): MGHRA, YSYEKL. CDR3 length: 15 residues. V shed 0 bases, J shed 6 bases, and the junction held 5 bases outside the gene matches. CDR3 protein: CASSQDPAGVDTQYF. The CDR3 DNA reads TGCGCCAGCAGCCAAGATCCAGCGGGAGTGGATACGCAGTATTTT.

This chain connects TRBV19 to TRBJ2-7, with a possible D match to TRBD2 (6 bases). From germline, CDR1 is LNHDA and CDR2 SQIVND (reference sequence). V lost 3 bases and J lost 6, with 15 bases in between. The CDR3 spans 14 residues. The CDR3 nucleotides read TGTGCCAGTAGTATTGGTTCGGAGGGTTCCGAGCAGTACTTC. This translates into CASSIGSEGSEQYF.

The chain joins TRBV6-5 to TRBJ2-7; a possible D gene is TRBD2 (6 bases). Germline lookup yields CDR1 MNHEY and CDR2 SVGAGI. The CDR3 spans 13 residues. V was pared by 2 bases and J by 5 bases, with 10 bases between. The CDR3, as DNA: TGTGCCAGCAGTTACGGGGGGTATAACGAGCAGTACTTC. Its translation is CASSYGGYNEQYF.

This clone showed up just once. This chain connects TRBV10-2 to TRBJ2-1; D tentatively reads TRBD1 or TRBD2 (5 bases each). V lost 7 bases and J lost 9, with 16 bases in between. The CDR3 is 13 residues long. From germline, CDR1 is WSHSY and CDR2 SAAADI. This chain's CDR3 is CASTGTASREQFF. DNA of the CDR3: TGCGCCAGCACCGGGACCGCTTCACGTGAGCAGTTCTTC.